This is a list of T cell receptor beta chains from one sample in a study. One entry per CDR3 protein, called by TCRdb with MiXCR from the 5' RACE reads. The sample has under 8,500 distinct CDR3 sequences, about 50% seen once. The sequencing input was memory CD4+ T cells sorted from a lymph node. These receptors were obtained from a female donor with breast cancer. Each CDR3 is given with its conserved first and last residue. The D gene is left open where the match is weak. Not all rows give a size; the values are once, few, many and, for expanded clones, a class.

NA | TRBJ1-1 | TRBV9 | NA | CASSAPPGRRGGTEAFF | TGTGCCAGCAGCGCCCCCCCGGGGAGGCGAGGGGGGACTGAAGCTTTCTTT
TRBD1 | TRBJ2-5 | TRBV15 | NA | CATSNRRTGAQETLYF | TGTGCCACCAGCAACCGGAGGACAGGGGCCCAAGAGACCCTGTACTTC
NA | TRBJ1-1 | TRBV4-1 | medium-sized | CASSPQAPHMETEAFF | TGCGCCAGCAGCCCCCAGGCCCCCCACATGGAAACTGAAGCTTTCTTT
NA | TRBJ2-3 | TRBV5-1 | NA | CASSLSVGNTDTQYF | TGCGCCAGCAGCTTAAGTGTAGGAAACACAGATACGCAGTATTTT
NA | TRBJ2-5 | TRBV5-1 | NA | CASSPQASSETQYF | TGCGCCAGCAGCCCCCAGGCTAGCAGTGAGACCCAGTACTTC
NA | TRBJ2-5 | TRBV4-1 | few | CASSQEVSGISQETQYF | TGCGCCAGCAGCCAAGAGGTGTCCGGAATCTCACAAGAGACCCAGTACTTC
TRBD2 | TRBJ2-7 | TRBV7-9 | NA | CASSPGLANYEQYF | TGTGCCAGCAGTCCGGGACTAGCAAACTACGAGCAGTACTTC
NA | TRBJ2-1 | TRBV20-1 | NA | CSARAGSSYNEQFF | TGCAGTGCCCGGGCCGGGAGCTCCTACAATGAGCAGTTCTTC
NA | TRBJ2-5 | TRBV5-1 | NA | CASSYGTLQETQYF | TGCGCCAGCAGCTACGGGACCCTCCAAGAGACCCAGTACTTC
NA | TRBJ1-5 | TRBV20-1 | once | CSAGYQPQHF | TGCAGTGCGGGCTACCAGCCCCAGCATTTT
TRBD1 | TRBJ2-7 | TRBV5-1 | NA | CASSSDRGSLYEQYF | TGCGCCAGCAGCTCGGACAGGGGGTCCCTCTACGAGCAGTACTTC
NA | TRBJ2-4 | TRBV28 | few | CASSFGGQDIQYF | TGTGCCAGCAGTTTCGGGGGGCAGGACATTCAGTACTTC
NA | TRBJ2-2 | TRBV5-6 | NA | CASSLVGAGELFF | TGTGCCAGCAGCTTGGTGGGGGCCGGGGAGCTGTTTTTT
TRBD1 | TRBJ2-1 | TRBV5-1 | NA | CASSLEGQGYEQFF | TGCGCCAGCAGCTTGGAGGGACAGGGGTATGAGCAGTTCTTC
NA | TRBJ1-1 | TRBV12-3/TRBV12-4 | once | CASSLPGNTEAFF | TGTGCCAGCAGTTTGCCAGGGAACACTGAAGCTTTCTTT